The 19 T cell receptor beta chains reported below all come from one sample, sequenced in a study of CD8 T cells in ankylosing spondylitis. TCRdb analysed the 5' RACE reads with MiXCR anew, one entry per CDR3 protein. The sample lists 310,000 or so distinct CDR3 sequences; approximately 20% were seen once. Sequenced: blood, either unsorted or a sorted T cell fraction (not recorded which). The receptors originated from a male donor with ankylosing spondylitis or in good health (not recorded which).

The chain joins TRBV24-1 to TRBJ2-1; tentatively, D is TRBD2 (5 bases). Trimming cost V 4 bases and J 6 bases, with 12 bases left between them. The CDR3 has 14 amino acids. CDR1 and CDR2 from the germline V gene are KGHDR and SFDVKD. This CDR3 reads CATSEWESGNEQFF. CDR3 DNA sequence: TGTGCCACCAGTGAGTGGGAGTCAGGCAATGAGCAGTTCTTC.

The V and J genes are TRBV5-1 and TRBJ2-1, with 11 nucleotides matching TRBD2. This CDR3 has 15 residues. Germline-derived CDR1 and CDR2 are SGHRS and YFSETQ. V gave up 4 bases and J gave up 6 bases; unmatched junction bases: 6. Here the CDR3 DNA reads TGCGCCAGCAGCCCGCAGGGGACTAGCGGCAATGAGCAGTTCTTC. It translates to CASSPQGTSGNEQFF. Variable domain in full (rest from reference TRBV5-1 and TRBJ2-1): KAGVTQTPRYLIKTRGQQVTLSCSPISGHRSVSWYQQTPGQGLQFLFEYFSETQRNKGNFPGRFSGRQFSNSRSEMNVSTLELGDSALYLCASSPQGTSGNEQFFGPGTRLTVL.

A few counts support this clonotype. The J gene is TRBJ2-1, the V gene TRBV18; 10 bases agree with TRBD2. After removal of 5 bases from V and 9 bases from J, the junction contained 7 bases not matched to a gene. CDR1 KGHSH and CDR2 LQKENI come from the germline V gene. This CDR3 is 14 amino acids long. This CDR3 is CASSGLAGAGEQFF. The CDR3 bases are TGTGCCAGCTCAGGGCTAGCGGGAGCTGGTGAGCAGTTCTTC.

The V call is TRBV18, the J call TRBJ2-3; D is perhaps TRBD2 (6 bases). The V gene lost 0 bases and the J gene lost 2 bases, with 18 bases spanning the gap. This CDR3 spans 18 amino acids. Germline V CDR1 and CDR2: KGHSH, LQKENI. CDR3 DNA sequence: TGTGCCAGCTCACCACCGATTTTTGCAGGGAGGACCACAGATACGCAGTATTTT. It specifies CASSPPIFAGRTTDTQYF. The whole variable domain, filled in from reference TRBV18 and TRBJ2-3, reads NAGVMQNPRHLVRRRGQEARLRCSPMKGHSHVYWYRQLPEEGLKFMVYLQKENIIDESGMPKERFSAEFPKEGPSILRIQQVVRGDSAAYFCASSPPIFAGRTTDTQYFGPGTRLTVL.

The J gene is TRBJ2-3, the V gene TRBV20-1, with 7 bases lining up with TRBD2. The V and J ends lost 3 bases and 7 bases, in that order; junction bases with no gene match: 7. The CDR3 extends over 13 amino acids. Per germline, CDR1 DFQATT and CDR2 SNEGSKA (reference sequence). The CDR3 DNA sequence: TGCAGTGCTAGCCAGAGGGAGGGGTATACGCAGTATTTT. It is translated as CSASQREGYTQYF.

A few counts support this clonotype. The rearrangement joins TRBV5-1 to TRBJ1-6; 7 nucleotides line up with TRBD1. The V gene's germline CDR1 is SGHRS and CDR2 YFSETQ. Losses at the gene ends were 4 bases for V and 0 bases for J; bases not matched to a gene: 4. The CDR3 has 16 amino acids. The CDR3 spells CASSQTGSSYNSPLHF. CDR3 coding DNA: TGCGCCAGCAGCCAGACAGGGAGCTCCTATAATTCACCCCTCCACTTT.

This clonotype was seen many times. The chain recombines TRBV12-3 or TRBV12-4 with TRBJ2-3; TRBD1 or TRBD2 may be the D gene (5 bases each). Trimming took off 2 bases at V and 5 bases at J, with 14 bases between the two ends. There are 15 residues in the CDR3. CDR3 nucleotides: TGTGCCAGCAGTTTATGGGGTCCGAGGGGAGATACGCAGTATTTT. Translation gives CASSLWGPRGDTQYF.

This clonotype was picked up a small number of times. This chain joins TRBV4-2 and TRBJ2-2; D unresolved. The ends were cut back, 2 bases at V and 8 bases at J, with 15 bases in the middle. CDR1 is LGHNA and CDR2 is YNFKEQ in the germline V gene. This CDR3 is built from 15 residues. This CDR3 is CASSQSDGSMGELFF. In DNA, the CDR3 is TGTGCCAGCAGCCAATCGGACGGATCTATGGGGGAGCTGTTTTTT.

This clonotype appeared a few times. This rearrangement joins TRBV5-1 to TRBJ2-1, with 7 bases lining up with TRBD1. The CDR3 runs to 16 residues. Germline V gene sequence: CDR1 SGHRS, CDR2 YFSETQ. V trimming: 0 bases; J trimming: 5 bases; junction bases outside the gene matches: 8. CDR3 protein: CASSLAAQGPNNEQFF. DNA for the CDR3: TGCGCCAGCAGCTTGGCCGCACAGGGGCCAAACAATGAGCAGTTCTTC.

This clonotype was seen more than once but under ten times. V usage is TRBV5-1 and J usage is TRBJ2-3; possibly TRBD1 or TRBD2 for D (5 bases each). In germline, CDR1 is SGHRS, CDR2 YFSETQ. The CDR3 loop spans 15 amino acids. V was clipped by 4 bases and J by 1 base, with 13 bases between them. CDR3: CASSILGDGTDTQYF. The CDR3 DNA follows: TGCGCCAGCAGCATCCTGGGGGACGGCACAGATACGCAGTATTTT.

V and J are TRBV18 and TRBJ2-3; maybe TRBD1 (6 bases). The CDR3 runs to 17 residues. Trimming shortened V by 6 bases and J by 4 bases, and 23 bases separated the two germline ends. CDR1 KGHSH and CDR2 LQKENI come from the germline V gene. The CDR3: CASSSSFQGGWADTQYF. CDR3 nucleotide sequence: TGTGCCAGCTCGTCGTCCTTCCAAGGGGGATGGGCAGATACGCAGTATTTT.

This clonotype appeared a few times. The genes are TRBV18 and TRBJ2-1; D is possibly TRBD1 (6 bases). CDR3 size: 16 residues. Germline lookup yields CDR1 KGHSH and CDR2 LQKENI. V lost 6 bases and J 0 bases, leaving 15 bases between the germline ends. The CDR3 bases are TGTGCCAGCTCGCTCCCTACAGGGAGCTCCTACAATGAGCAGTTCTTC. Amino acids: CASSLPTGSSYNEQFF.

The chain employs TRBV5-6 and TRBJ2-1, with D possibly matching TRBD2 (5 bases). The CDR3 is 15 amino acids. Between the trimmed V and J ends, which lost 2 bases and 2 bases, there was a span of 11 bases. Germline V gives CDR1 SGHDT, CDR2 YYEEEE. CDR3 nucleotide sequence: TGTGCCAGCAGCTTACGGACTGGGGCCTACAATGAGCAGTTCTTC. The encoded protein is CASSLRTGAYNEQFF.

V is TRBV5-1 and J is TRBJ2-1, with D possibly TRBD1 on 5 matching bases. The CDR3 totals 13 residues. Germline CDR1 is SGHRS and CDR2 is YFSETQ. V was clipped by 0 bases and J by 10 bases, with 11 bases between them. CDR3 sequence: CASSLANDREQFF. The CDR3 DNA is TGCGCCAGCAGCTTGGCAAACGACAGAGAGCAGTTCTTC. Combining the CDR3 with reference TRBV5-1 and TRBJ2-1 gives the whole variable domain KAGVTQTPRYLIKTRGQQVTLSCSPISGHRSVSWYQQTPGQGLQFLFEYFSETQRNKGNFPGRFSGRQFSNSRSEMNVSTLELGDSALYLCASSLANDREQFFGPGTRLTVL.

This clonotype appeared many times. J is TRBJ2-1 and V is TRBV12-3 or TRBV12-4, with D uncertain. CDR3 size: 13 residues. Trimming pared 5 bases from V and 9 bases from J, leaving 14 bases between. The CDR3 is CASSPSRTGEQFF. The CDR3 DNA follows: TGTGCCAGCAGTCCATCCCGGACGGGTGAGCAGTTCTTC.

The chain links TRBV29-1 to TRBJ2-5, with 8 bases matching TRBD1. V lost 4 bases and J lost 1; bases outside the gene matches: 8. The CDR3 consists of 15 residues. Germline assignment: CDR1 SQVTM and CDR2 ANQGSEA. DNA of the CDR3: TGCAGCGTTGGAGCGGGCAGGGGGCGCCAAGAGACCCAGTACTTC. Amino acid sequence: CSVGAGRGRQETQYF.

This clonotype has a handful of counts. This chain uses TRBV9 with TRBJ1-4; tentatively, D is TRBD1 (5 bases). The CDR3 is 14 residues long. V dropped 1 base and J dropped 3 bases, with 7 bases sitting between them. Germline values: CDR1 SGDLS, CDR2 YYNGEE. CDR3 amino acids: CASSVQGSNEKLFF. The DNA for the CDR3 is TGTGCCAGCAGCGTACAGGGCTCTAATGAAAAACTGTTTTTT.

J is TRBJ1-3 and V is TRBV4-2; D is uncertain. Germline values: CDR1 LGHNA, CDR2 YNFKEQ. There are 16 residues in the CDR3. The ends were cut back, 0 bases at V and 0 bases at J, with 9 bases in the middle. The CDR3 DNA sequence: TGTGCCAGCAGCCAAGATGGCGGCAGCTCTGGAAACACCATATATTTT. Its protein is CASSQDGGSSGNTIYF.

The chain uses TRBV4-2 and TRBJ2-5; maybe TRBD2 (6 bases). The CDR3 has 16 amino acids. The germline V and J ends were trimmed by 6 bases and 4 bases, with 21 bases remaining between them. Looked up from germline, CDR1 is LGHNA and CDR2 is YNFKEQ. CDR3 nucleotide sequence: TGTGCCAGCAGTCCTCTCTCCGGGAGAGAGGGAGAGACCCAGTACTTC. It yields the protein CASSPLSGREGETQYF.